This TCR beta chain was profiled in a study of cytomegalovirus exposure and HLA in healthy donors. Points from the study as a whole: A later analysis associated 15,000 or so TCR beta sequences with HLA alleles at a 0.05 false discovery rate. Altogether, about 160 TCR beta chains were recorded as cytomegalovirus-associated.

The study ran its PCR with 60 Vbeta and 13 Jbeta primers. Clones were read by immunoSEQ multiplex PCR, and TCRdb kept only the in-frame ones, dropping some. The data hold 120,000 to 150,000 clones, with roughly 76% observed a single time. Details on this clone: The antigen is not known.

From germline, CDR1 is MDHEN and CDR2 SYDVKM. The CDR3 totals 16 residues. V shed 2 bases, J shed 2 bases, and the junction held 9 bases outside the gene matches. This chain connects TRBV28 to TRBJ2-7; 7 nucleotides line up with TRBD1. The specimen was PBMCs. The clonotype originates from a female donor in good health and CMV-seronegative. CDR3 sequence: CASSLRRQGVPYEQYF. The DNA of the CDR3 is TGTGCCAGCAGTTTACGGCGACAGGGAGTCCCCTACGAGCAGTACTTC. Based on the CDR3 plus reference TRBV28 and TRBJ2-7, the full variable domain is DVKVTQSSRYLVKRTGEKVFLECVQDMDHENMFWYRQDPGLGLRLIYFSYDVKMKEKGDIPEGYSVSREKKERFSLILESASTNQTSMYLCASSLRRQGVPYEQYFGPGTRLTVT.